This note documents a single T cell receptor beta chain sequence. Its binding antigen is unknown. No much larger clone exists at a distance of one base, and base qualities are not known. The source of the sample is a study of T cell responses to AZD1222 COVID-19 vaccine (dated by TCRdb to about 2021). At the level of the whole study: AZD1222 recipients with second doses at about 4 weeks or about 12 weeks were pooled, because spike-specific TCR depth and breadth did not differ between schedules. A total of 233 trial participants underwent TCR sequencing, of whom some 210 received two doses of AZD1222 and about 25 received two doses of the MenACWY control vaccine. Trial participants were enrolled into age subgroups of 18-55, 56-69 and 70-plus years, which contained roughly 140, 27 and 60 TCR-sequenced participants, respectively.

The V and J ends are trimmed by 1 base and 7 bases, leaving 11 bases between them. From cysteine to phenylalanine, the CDR3 is 14 amino acids long. Kept here is only the CDR3 DNA, which spans 42 bases and is read in frame from base 1. The germline V gene sets CDR1 to MGHRA and CDR2 to YSYEKL. Sample time point, as interpreted from the label and publication: baseline before first vaccination. Samples from vaccinated people were obtained from the UK trials COV001 and COV002, which included a single-blind randomized controlled phase 2/3 trial of AZD1222 (ChAdOx1 nCoV-19) in healthy adults. For TCRbeta chain sequencing, PBMC samples were collected from trial participants at day 0 and at day 28 after the second dose. Study-wide conclusions, independent of this receptor: The 56-69-year group was small, and its depth increase did not reach significance, likely because of low power. Reportedly, close to half of the unique spike-specific TCRs recognized epitopes lying outside the regions that are mutated in the B.1.351 and B.1.1.7 variants. Conclusions about previously exposed vaccinees were limited because only six AZD1222 recipients were SARS-CoV-2 seropositive at baseline. Because no day 14 peak-response samples were available, repertoires were characterized only after the peak T cell response. Most participants were white British and females outnumbered males, and the authors suggested that clonal diversity may have been underestimated. After two AZD1222 doses, both the breadth and the depth of spike-specific TCRs were significantly higher than at day 0 and than in MenACWY recipients. CD4 TCRs associated with the vaccine covered the entire spike protein, and the dominant responses were in regions 160-218 and 743-854.

The CDR3 regions of human TCRbeta chains were analyzed by immunosequencing. Under the source paper's analysis protocol: TCRs in the repertoires were compared against a reference library of SARS-CoV-2-specific TCRs that had been generated with the MIRA antigen-specificity platform. Breadth meant the fraction of unique TCRs that were SARS-CoV-2-associated, whereas depth meant the fraction of total T cells that were SARS-CoV-2-associated. Using the MIRA data, each spike-specific TCR was assigned both to the spike region to which the TCR was reactive and to a CD4 or CD8 class. Log10-transformed breadth and depth values were compared by one-way ANOVA with Sidak's multiple comparisons tests. The source is immuneACCESS, and TCRdb retained only in-frame sequences with V and J called. Part of the clones is not carried over; for the studies checked, unresolved V genes explain less than half of this, and the remainder is unexplained. V and J calls and clone size are copied from that table; D and trimming were computed from the DNA. Present in this sample are about 150,000 clones, approximately 92% of which were seen just once. 2% to 2.5% of the sample goes to the ten largest clones.

Here the chain combines TRBV4-1 and TRBJ1-5, with TRBD1 tentatively as D gene (5 bases match). The source was peripheral blood, collected on day 0 of AZD1222 vaccination. The sequence was collected from an adult in good health. The DNA reads TGCGCCAGCAGCCAAGCAGGGAGCCCACAGCCCCAGCATTTT. Its translation reads: CASSQAGSPQPQHF.